These 32 T cell receptor beta chains were sequenced from one sample in a study of early T cells in non-severe SARS-CoV-2 infection. Each CDR3 protein is one row after TCRdb ran MiXCR on the 5' RACE reads. This table holds tens of thousands of distinct CDR3 sequences, roughly a tenth found once. The specimen sequenced was whole blood. These receptors were collected from an adult who was a healthcare worker with PCR-confirmed SARS-CoV-2 infection or an uninfected control (not recorded which).

The sample holds a few counts of this clonotype. The J gene is TRBJ2-1, the V gene TRBV7-9; maybe TRBD2 (6 bases). Between the trimmed V and J ends, which lost 5 bases and 3 bases, there was a span of 14 bases. This CDR3 has 15 amino acids. CDR1 and CDR2 from the germline V gene are SEHNR and FQNEAQ (reference sequence). CDR3 DNA sequence: TGTGCCAGCAGCGAGACTAGGTCTTTCTACAATGAGCAGTTCTTC. Amino acids: CASSETRSFYNEQFF.

The CDR3 sequence is CASSFPTRYYGYTF. CDR3 bases: TGTGCCAGCAGTTTTCCCACCCGCTACTATGGCTACACCTTC. This chain uses TRBV28 with TRBJ1-2; D ambiguous. In germline, CDR1 is MDHEN, CDR2 SYDVKM. V gave up 3 bases and J gave up 3 bases, with 11 bases separating them. This CDR3 region has 14 residues.

This clonotype has more than one count but fewer than ten. Mismatch with germline at one junction end may stem from a read error. The gene calls are TRBV2 and TRBJ2-2; 7 nucleotides match TRBD1. CDR3 length equals 13 residues. CDR1 and CDR2 (germline): SNHLY, FYNNEI. DNA of the CDR3: TGTGCCAGCAGGACAGGGAACAGCGGGGAGCTGTTTTTT. Residues: CASRTGNSGELFF.

In the case of this clonotype: A much larger clone differs by one base, so this may be a read error. The V and J genes are TRBV18 and TRBJ2-1; D might be TRBD1 or TRBD2, each matching 5 bases. CDR3 length: 14 amino acids. Germline V gives CDR1 KGHSH, CDR2 LQKENI. The CDR3 reads CVSSPTGTNNEQFF. Written as DNA, the CDR3 is TGTGTCAGCTCACCGACGGGGACCAACAATGAGCAGTTCTTC.

This clonotype showed up many times. V usage is TRBV12-5 and J usage is TRBJ2-2; possibly TRBD1 for D (5 bases). Per germline, CDR1 LGHNT and CDR2 FRNRAP. The ends were cut back, 4 bases at V and 6 bases at J, with 12 bases in the middle. The length of the CDR3 is 14 residues. As DNA, the CDR3 is TGTGCTAGTGGTTCGGCTCAGGGATCCGGGGAGCTGTTTTTT. Its translation: CASGSAQGSGELFF.

This clonotype was counted many times. The CDR3 spells CSVEANRVRREYGYTF. CDR3 DNA sequence: TGCAGCGTTGAAGCAAACAGGGTTCGAAGAGAGTATGGCTACACCTTC. The rearrangement uses TRBV29-1 and TRBJ1-2; D might be TRBD1 (6 bases). This CDR3 contains 16 residues. The V gene's germline CDR1 is SQVTM and CDR2 ANQGSEA. V lost 1 base and J lost 5, with 20 bases in between.

The table lists this clonotype with many counts. The chain carries TRBV29-1 and TRBJ1-2; TRBD1 aligns across 9 bases. CDR3 length equals 14 residues. Germline CDR1 is SQVTM and CDR2 is ANQGSEA. Losses at the gene ends were 5 bases for V and 3 bases for J; bases not matched to a gene: 7. The CDR3 loop is CSVRIQGADYGYTF. CDR3 in DNA: TGCAGCGTTCGGATACAGGGGGCGGACTATGGCTACACCTTC.

V gene TRBV7-3 combines with J gene TRBJ2-1; TRBD2 is a possible D gene (5 bases). Trimming left V 9 bases short and J 7 bases short, with 13 bases between. The CDR3 has 12 residues. Germline CDR1 reads SGHTA; CDR2 reads FQGTGA. CDR3: CARSPTKNEQFF. The CDR3 DNA follows: TGTGCCAGGAGCCCGACTAAAAATGAGCAGTTCTTC.

This clonotype occurred many times. The gene calls are TRBV5-1 and TRBJ1-1, with TRBD1 matching 8 bases. This CDR3 comprises 14 residues. Germline trimming cut 4 bases from V and 4 bases from J; bases unmatched to any gene: 6. CDR1 and CDR2 from the germline V gene are SGHRS and YFSETQ. In DNA, the CDR3 is TGCGCCAGCAGCGGTGGACAGGGTACCACTGAAGCTTTCTTT. This gives the protein CASSGGQGTTEAFF.

The chain recombines TRBV6-6 with TRBJ2-5, with TRBD1 matching 7 bases. J gave up 4 bases and V 2 bases, and 7 bases lay outside the gene matches. Germline CDR1 and CDR2: MNHNY and SVGAGI (reference sequence). The CDR3 totals 15 residues. This CDR3 reads CASSYEGGSGETQYF. CDR3 in DNA: TGTGCCAGCAGTTACGAAGGGGGCTCGGGAGAGACCCAGTACTTC.

This clonotype has a count of ten or more. This rearrangement joins TRBV18 to TRBJ1-6; TRBD1 aligns across 7 bases. J lost 8 bases, V lost 5 bases, and 3 bases had no gene match. The CDR3 spans 13 residues. In germline, CDR1 is KGHSH, CDR2 LQKENI. CDR3 sequence (DNA): TGTGCCAGCTCAGCCGACAGGGATTCACCCCTCCACTTT. This sequence encodes CASSADRDSPLHF. The complete variable domain, with remaining parts taken from reference TRBV18 and TRBJ1-6, reads NAGVMQNPRHLVRRRGQEARLRCSPMKGHSHVYWYRQLPEEGLKFMVYLQKENIIDESGMPKERFSAEFPKEGPSILRIQQVVRGDSAAYFCASSADRDSPLHFGNGTRLTVT.

This chain links TRBV6-2 or TRBV6-3 with TRBJ2-6; 7 bases agree with TRBD1. The CDR3 loop spans 20 amino acids. The trim removed 6 bases at V and 4 bases at J, leaving 21 bases unmatched. Germline-derived CDR1 and CDR2 are MNHEY and SVGEGT. Here the CDR3 reads CASRRHRGGQISAGANVLTF. The CDR3 DNA is TGTGCCAGCAGGCGCCACCGTGGGGGACAGATATCTGCCGGGGCCAACGTCCTGACTTTC.

The genes are TRBV7-2 and TRBJ2-1; D gene unclear. Germline V gene sequence: CDR1 SGHTA, CDR2 FQGNSA. Trimming took off 2 bases at V and 7 bases at J, with 21 bases between the two ends. CDR3 length equals 17 residues. CDR3: CASSLIRKRDMFNEQFF. The CDR3, as DNA: TGTGCCAGCAGCTTAATTAGGAAACGAGACATGTTTAATGAGCAGTTCTTC.

This chain links TRBV18 with TRBJ2-7, with TRBD1 identical over 8 bases. CDR1 KGHSH and CDR2 LQKENI come from the germline V gene. The CDR3 covers 15 residues. The V gene end was trimmed by 6 bases and the J gene end by 3 bases; junction bases not matched to a gene: 10. The CDR3: CASSNRSGQGYEQYF. The CDR3, as DNA: TGTGCCAGCTCGAACAGATCCGGACAGGGCTACGAGCAGTACTTC.

This clonotype was counted at least ten times. The chain combines TRBV7-2 with TRBJ2-1, with 11 bases that match TRBD2. This CDR3 is 18 amino acids long. The J segment lost 0 bases and the V segment lost 1 base, leaving 5 bases of the junction unmatched. Germline CDR1 SGHTA, CDR2 FQGNSA. CDR3 loop: CASSLVSGRVSSYNEQFF. The CDR3 nucleotides read TGTGCCAGCAGCTTAGTTAGCGGGAGGGTGAGCTCCTACAATGAGCAGTTCTTC. The full variable domain, completed using reference TRBV7-2 and TRBJ2-1, is GAGVSQSPSNKVTEKGKDVELRCDPISGHTALYWYRQSLGQGLEFLIYFQGNSAPDKSGLPSDRFSAERTGGSVSTLTIQRTQQEDSAVYLCASSLVSGRVSSYNEQFFGPGTRLTVL.

This clonotype occurred many times. This chain links TRBV12-3 or TRBV12-4 with TRBJ2-3; D possibly corresponds to TRBD1 (5 bases). Trimming took 7 bases from V and 0 from J, leaving 20 bases between them. This CDR3 has 17 residues. In DNA, the CDR3 is TGTGCCAGCAATAGTGGGGCGCCACAAGCGAGCACAGATACGCAGTATTTT. Protein: CASNSGAPQASTDTQYF.

This clonotype was recorded many times. The chain uses TRBV29-1 and TRBJ1-4, with unresolved D. Trimming left V 0 bases short and J 8 bases short, with 13 bases between. The germline gives CDR1 SQVTM, CDR2 ANQGSEA. The CDR3 loop spans 14 amino acids. CDR3 sequence (DNA): TGCAGCGTTGAAGATCGGGGAGGGCGGGAAAAACTGTTTTTT. Its translation: CSVEDRGGREKLFF.

The chain uses TRBV7-3 and TRBJ1-1; D may be TRBD1 (6 bases). The CDR3 covers 15 residues. Germline CDR1 reads SGHTA; CDR2 reads FQGTGA. Trimming cost V 2 bases and J 1 base, with 11 bases left between them. The CDR3 is CASSLVRGTNTEAFF. CDR3 in DNA: TGTGCCAGCAGCTTAGTCAGGGGCACGAACACTGAAGCTTTCTTT.

V and J are TRBV24-1 and TRBJ2-2; D not certain. V dropped 9 bases and J dropped 5 bases, with 18 bases sitting between them. The CDR3 spans 15 residues. Germline loops: CDR1 KGHDR, CDR2 SFDVKD. The CDR3: CATSQAETRTGELFF. In DNA, the CDR3 is TGTGCCACCTCCCAGGCGGAGACCCGGACCGGGGAGCTGTTTTTT.

This clonotype was seen at least ten times. The chain combines TRBV20-1 with TRBJ2-1; D is perhaps TRBD2 (5 bases). The length of the CDR3 is 14 residues. V dropped 2 bases and J dropped 9 bases, with 17 bases sitting between them. Germline lookup yields CDR1 DFQATT and CDR2 SNEGSKA (reference sequence). CDR3 nucleotides: TGCAGTGCTAGAAGGACTTCATATCGAACTGAGCAGTTCTTC. The encoded protein is CSARRTSYRTEQFF.

The rearrangement links TRBV20-1 to TRBJ2-1; 10 bases align to TRBD2. The CDR3 consists of 14 residues. CDR1 and CDR2 from the germline V gene are DFQATT and SNEGSKA (reference sequence). Trimming removed 6 bases from V and 5 bases from J; junction bases left unmatched: 7. The CDR3 region has the DNA TGCAGTGCCACGGGGGGACTAGCGCACAATGAGCAGTTCTTC. It is translated as CSATGGLAHNEQFF.

This rearrangement joins TRBV7-2 to TRBJ2-7; D gene uncertain. The germline V and J ends were trimmed by 5 bases and 2 bases, with 7 bases remaining between them. Germline values: CDR1 SGHTA, CDR2 FQGNSA. This CDR3 has 12 residues. The CDR3 region is CASSILPYEQYF. CDR3 coding DNA: TGTGCCAGCAGCATCCTCCCCTACGAGCAGTACTTC.

The sample holds a few counts of this clonotype. The chain has TRBV15 and TRBJ2-1; the D gene could be TRBD1 or TRBD2 (5 bases each). The V and J ends lost 5 bases and 7 bases respectively, with 12 bases between them. The V gene's germline CDR1 is LNHNV and CDR2 YYDKDF (reference sequence). This CDR3 region has 13 residues. The CDR3 region is CATSHEGTNEQFF. Here the CDR3 DNA reads TGTGCCACCAGCCACGAAGGGACGAATGAGCAGTTCTTC.

This clonotype occurred many times. The chain uses TRBV2 and TRBJ2-7, with TRBD2 matching 10 bases. Trimming at V came to 6 bases and at J to 7 bases, leaving 9 bases not matched to a gene. CDR1 is SNHLY, CDR2 FYNNEI, per germline. The CDR3 covers 14 residues. This chain's CDR3 is CASRHPSGGLEQYF. CDR3 DNA: TGTGCCAGCAGGCACCCTAGCGGGGGACTGGAGCAGTACTTC. The variable domain in full, completed from reference TRBV2 and TRBJ2-7, reads EPEVTQTPSHQVTQMGQEVILRCVPISNHLYFYWYRQILGQKVEFLVSFYNNEISEKSEIFDDQFSVERPDGSNFTLKIRSTKLEDSAMYFCASRHPSGGLEQYFGPGTRLTVT.

Regarding this clonotype: A much larger clone lies a single base off, so this may be a read error. The chain recombines TRBV11-2 with TRBJ2-1, with 9 nucleotides matching TRBD2. Gene TRBJ2-7 matches the end of the DNA better, so the J call may be wrong. Germline values: CDR1 SGHAT, CDR2 FQNNGV. The CDR3 covers 15 residues. CDR3 protein: CASSASGTSYNEQYF. CDR3 nucleotides: TGTGCCAGCAGCGCCTCCGGGACTAGCTACAATGAGCAGTACTTC.

This clonotype was observed a few times. V gene TRBV20-1 combines with J gene TRBJ1-1; unclear D gene. From germline, CDR1 is DFQATT and CDR2 SNEGSKA (reference sequence). The length of the CDR3 is 14 residues. The V end lost 3 bases, the J end lost 0 bases, and 11 bases lay between the germline ends. The CDR3 bases are TGCAGTGCTAGTTTTGCCCAGATGAACACTGAAGCTTTCTTT. It translates to CSASFAQMNTEAFF.

This clonotype occurred a few times. This CDR3 reads CANGQAGNEQFF. DNA for the CDR3: TGTGCCAACGGACAGGCGGGTAATGAGCAGTTCTTC. This chain links TRBV10-3 with TRBJ2-1, with 7 positions matching TRBD1. The V and J ends lost 10 bases and 7 bases, in that order; junction bases with no gene match: 7. Germline assignment: CDR1 ENHRY and CDR2 SYGVKD. This CDR3 is 12 amino acids long.

This clonotype was seen many times. The chain uses TRBV29-1 and TRBJ1-3; TRBD1 is a possible D gene (5 bases). The CDR3 is 14 amino acids. V shed 6 bases and J shed 4 bases, with 16 bases lying between them. Germline V gene lookup returns CDR1 SQVTM and CDR2 ANQGSEA. The CDR3 loop reads CSVGPQGSGNTIYF. CDR3 bases: TGCAGCGTCGGGCCCCAGGGTTCCGGAAACACCATATATTTT. Filled out from reference TRBV29-1 and TRBJ1-3, the complete variable domain reads SAVISQKPSRDICQRGTSLTIQCQVDSQVTMMFWYRQQPGQSLTLIATANQGSEATYESGFVIDKFPISRPNLTFSTLTVSNMSPEDSSIYLCSVGPQGSGNTIYFGEGSWLTVV.

This clonotype was seen repeatedly, ten times or more. This chain joins TRBV29-1 and TRBJ2-7; D is uncertain. CDR1 and CDR2 (germline): SQVTM, ANQGSEA. The V and J ends lost 7 bases and 7 bases respectively, with 17 bases between them. The CDR3 covers 12 residues. The chain's CDR3 is CSARSGSREQYF. The CDR3 bases are TGCAGCGCCCGGTCTGGATCAAGGGAGCAGTACTTC.

This clonotype occurred many times. This chain links TRBV12-3 or TRBV12-4 with TRBJ2-3, with 7 bases identical to TRBD2. This CDR3 spans 14 amino acids. J gave up 3 bases and V 2 bases, and 2 bases lay outside the gene matches. The CDR3 nucleotides are TGTGCCAGCAGTTTATGGCGGGAGACAGATACGCAGTATTTT. Translating gives CASSLWRETDTQYF.

This clonotype qualifies as medium-sized (0.01 to 0.1%). The genes are TRBV11-2 and TRBJ2-6; D is uncertain. The CDR3 has 17 amino acids. Germline V gives CDR1 SGHAT, CDR2 FQNNGV. Trimming stripped 3 bases from V and 0 bases from J, with 12 bases between. The CDR3 protein is CASSFSRLSSGANVLTF. The DNA of the CDR3 is TGTGCCAGCAGCTTTTCCCGCCTAAGCTCTGGGGCCAACGTCCTGACTTTC.

This clonotype has just a few counts. The chain joins TRBV4-2 to TRBJ2-7; D is undetermined. Germline lookup yields CDR1 LGHNA and CDR2 YNFKEQ. Trimming stripped 0 bases from V and 5 bases from J, with 8 bases between. The CDR3 sequence is 13 residues long. CDR3 bases: TGTGCCAGCAGCCAAGAGTGGAGCGACGAGCAGTACTTC. It translates to CASSQEWSDEQYF.